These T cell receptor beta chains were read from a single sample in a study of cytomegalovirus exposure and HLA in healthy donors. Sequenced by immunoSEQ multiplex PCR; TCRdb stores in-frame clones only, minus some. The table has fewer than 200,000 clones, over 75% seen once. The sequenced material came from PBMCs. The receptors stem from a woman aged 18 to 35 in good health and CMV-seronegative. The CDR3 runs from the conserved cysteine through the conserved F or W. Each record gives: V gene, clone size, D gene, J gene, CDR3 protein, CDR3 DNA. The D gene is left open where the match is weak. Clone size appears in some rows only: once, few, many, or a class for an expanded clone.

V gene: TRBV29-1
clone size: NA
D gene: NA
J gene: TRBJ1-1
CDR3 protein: CSVDVSQAFF
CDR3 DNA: TGCAGCGTTGACGTTTCTCAAGCTTTCTTT

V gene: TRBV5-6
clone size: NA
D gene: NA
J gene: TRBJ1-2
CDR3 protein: CASSFEGQKTF
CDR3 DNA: TGTGCCAGCAGCTTTGAAGGACAGAAGACCTTC

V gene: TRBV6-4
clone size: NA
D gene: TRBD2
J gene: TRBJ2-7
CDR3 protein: CASREREGLYEQYF
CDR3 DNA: TGTGCCAGCAGGGAGCGGGAGGGGCTCTACGAGCAGTACTTC

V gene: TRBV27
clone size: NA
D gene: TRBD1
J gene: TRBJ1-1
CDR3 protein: CASSPIRQGPITSTEAFF
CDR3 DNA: TGTGCCAGCAGTCCGATACGACAGGGACCCATTACGAGCACTGAAGCTTTCTTT

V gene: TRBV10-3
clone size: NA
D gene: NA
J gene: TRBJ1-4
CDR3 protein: CAIGRRRNEKLFF
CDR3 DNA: TGTGCCATCGGCCGGCGGAGAAATGAAAAACTGTTTTTT

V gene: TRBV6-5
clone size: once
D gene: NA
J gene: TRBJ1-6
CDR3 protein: CASRFNSYNSPLHF
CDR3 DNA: TGTGCCAGCAGGTTCAACTCCTATAATTCACCCCTCCACTTT

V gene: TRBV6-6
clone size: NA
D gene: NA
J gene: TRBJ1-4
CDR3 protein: CASSYVGGEGEKLFF
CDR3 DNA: TGTGCCAGCAGTTACGTCGGGGGAGAGGGTGAAAAACTGTTTTTT

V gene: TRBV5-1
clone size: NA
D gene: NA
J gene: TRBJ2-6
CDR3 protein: CASSLGREWDPGANVLTF
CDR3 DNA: TGCGCCAGCAGCTTGGGACGGGAGTGGGACCCTGGGGCCAACGTCCTGACTTTC

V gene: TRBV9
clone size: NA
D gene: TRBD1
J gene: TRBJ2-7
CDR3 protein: CASSATRTGWHEQYF
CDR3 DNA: TGTGCCAGCAGTGCTACGCGGACAGGGTGGCACGAGCAGTACTTC

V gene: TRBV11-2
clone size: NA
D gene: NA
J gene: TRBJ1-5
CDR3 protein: CASSSGPAGNQPQHF
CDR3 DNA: TGTGCCAGCAGCTCGGGTCCGGCCGGCAATCAGCCCCAGCATTTT

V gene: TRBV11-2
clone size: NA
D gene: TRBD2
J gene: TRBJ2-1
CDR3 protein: CASSRLAPDSEQFF
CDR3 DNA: TGTGCCAGCAGCAGACTAGCACCAGACTCTGAGCAGTTCTTC

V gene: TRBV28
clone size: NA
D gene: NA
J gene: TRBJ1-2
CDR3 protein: CASSLSPPVYGYTF
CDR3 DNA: TGTGCCAGCAGTTTAAGCCCTCCCGTTTATGGCTACACCTTC

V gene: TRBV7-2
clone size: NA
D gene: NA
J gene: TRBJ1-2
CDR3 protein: CASSSRTGRSGYTF
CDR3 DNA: TGTGCCAGCAGTTCCCGAACAGGGCGGAGCGGCTACACCTTC

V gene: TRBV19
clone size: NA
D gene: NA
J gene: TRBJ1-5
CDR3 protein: CASSIPLGAYSNQPQHF
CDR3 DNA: TGTGCCAGTAGTATTCCCTTGGGGGCTTATAGCAATCAGCCCCAGCATTTT

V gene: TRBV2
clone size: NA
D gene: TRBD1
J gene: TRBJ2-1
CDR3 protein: CASTSWTGGLSEQFF
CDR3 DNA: TGTGCCAGCACTTCGTGGACAGGGGGCTTGAGTGAGCAGTTCTTC

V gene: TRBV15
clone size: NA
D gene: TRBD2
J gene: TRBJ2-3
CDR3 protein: CATSRGAPGLATDTQYF
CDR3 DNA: TGTGCCACCAGCAGGGGGGCTCCGGGACTAGCGACGGATACGCAGTATTTT

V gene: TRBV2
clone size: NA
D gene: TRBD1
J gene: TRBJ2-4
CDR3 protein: CASRQGLENIQYF
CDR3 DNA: TGTGCCAGCAGACAGGGGTTGGAAAACATTCAGTACTTC

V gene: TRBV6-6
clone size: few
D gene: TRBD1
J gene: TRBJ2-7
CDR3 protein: CASSLGQGPYEQYF
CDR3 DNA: TGTGCCAGCAGCCTCGGACAGGGACCATACGAGCAGTACTTC

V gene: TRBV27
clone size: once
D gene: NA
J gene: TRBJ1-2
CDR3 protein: CASSAGQGHNYGYTF
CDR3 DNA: TGTGCCAGCAGTGCCGGACAAGGGCATAACTATGGCTACACCTTC

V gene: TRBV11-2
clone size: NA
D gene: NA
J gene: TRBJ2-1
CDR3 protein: CASSPVGGNEQFF
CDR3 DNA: TGTGCCAGCAGCCCGGTTGGAGGAAATGAGCAGTTCTTC

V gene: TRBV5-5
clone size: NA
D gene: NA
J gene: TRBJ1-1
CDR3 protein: CASSLVLFTEAFF
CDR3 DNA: TGTGCCAGCAGCCTGGTATTATTCACTGAAGCTTTCTTT

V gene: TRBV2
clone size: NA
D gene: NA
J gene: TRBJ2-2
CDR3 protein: CASSDDRPSNPPGELFF
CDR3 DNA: TGTGCCAGCAGTGATGACAGGCCGTCAAACCCTCCGGGGGAGCTGTTTTTT

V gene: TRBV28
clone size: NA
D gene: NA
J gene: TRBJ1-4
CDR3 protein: CASSLGGATNEKLFF
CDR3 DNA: TGTGCCAGCAGTTTAGGCGGGGCAACTAATGAAAAACTGTTTTTT

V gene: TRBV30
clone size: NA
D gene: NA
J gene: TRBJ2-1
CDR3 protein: CAWSLVARSSYNEQFF
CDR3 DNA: TGTGCCTGGAGCCTGGTGGCTCGGAGCTCCTACAATGAGCAGTTCTTC